What follows is one TCR beta chain and its context. Its antigen is still unknown. The data were produced by immunoSEQ multiplex PCR, yet TCRdb's version contains in-frame clones alone and is incomplete. The sample lists some 50,000 clones, around 83% occurring once. This sample was included in a study of OX40 agonist ivuxolimab in advanced cancers. Study-wide findings and caveats: Researchers report that CD8+ T cells had, on average, more expanded clones than CD4+.

Per germline, CDR1 MNHNY and CDR2 SVGAGI (reference sequence). This CDR3 has 12 residues. V lost 8 bases and J 5 bases, leaving 10 bases between the germline ends. The genes are TRBV6-6 and TRBJ2-1; D might be TRBD1 (7 bases). The receptor was derived from an adult with an advanced solid tumor such as melanoma, head and neck, liver or kidney cancer. This specimen was CD4+ or CD8+ T cells sorted from blood, taken in a trial of the OX40 agonist ivuxolimab. CDR3 DNA: TGTGCCAGCCAGGGGGGTAACAATGAGCAGTTCTTC. Translation gives CASQGGNNEQFF.